Below are 28 T cell receptor beta chains sequenced from a single sample in a study of T cells in Graves' hyperthyroidism and ophthalmopathy. Using RNA transcripts as the source, TCR beta CDR3 regions were amplified. TCR CDR3 underwent first-round RT-PCR with the HTBI primer set. One entry per CDR3 protein, called by TCRdb with MiXCR from the multiplex PCR reads. The profile shows some 270,000 distinct CDR3 sequences, approximately 23% of them singletons. Material: blood. All receptors derive from a woman in her thirties or forties with Graves' ophthalmopathy.

The count of this clonotype is one. This chain connects TRBV6-2 or TRBV6-3 to TRBJ2-7; tentative D call: TRBD1 (7 bases). Trimming took off 6 bases at V and 4 bases at J, with 13 bases between the two ends. This CDR3 has 13 amino acids. The germline V gene encodes CDR1 MNHEY and CDR2 SVGEGT. The CDR3 reads CASRRDRRYEQYF. The DNA for the CDR3 is TGTGCCAGCAGGCGGGACAGACGATACGAGCAGTACTTC.

The CDR3: CASRQLRTGVGEQYF. In nucleotides, the CDR3 is TGTGCCAGCAGGCAGTTAAGGACAGGGGTGGGGGAGCAGTACTTC. The chain has TRBV6-1 and TRBJ2-7; 9 bases are shared with TRBD1. CDR1 and CDR2 from the germline V gene are MNHNS and SASEGT. This CDR3 has 15 residues. V shed 6 bases and J 7 bases; nucleotides not matched to a gene: 13.

This clonotype was seen at least ten times. The chain couples TRBV29-1 to TRBJ2-5, with 8 positions matching TRBD1. Losses at the gene ends were 3 bases for V and 3 bases for J; bases not matched to a gene: 9. The CDR3 spans 15 residues. Looked up from germline, CDR1 is SQVTM and CDR2 is ANQGSEA. CDR3 in amino acids: CSVEDRARGKETQYF. CDR3 in DNA: TGCAGCGTTGAGGACAGGGCTAGGGGAAAAGAGACCCAGTACTTC.

This clonotype was counted at least ten times. V gene TRBV28 combines with J gene TRBJ1-2; D is unresolved. Germline assignment: CDR1 MDHEN and CDR2 SYDVKM. The length of the CDR3 is 13 residues. Trimming removed 3 bases at V and 2 bases at J, with 7 bases between. The chain's CDR3 is CASSFRSNYGYTF. The DNA for the CDR3 is TGTGCCAGCAGTTTCCGCAGCAACTATGGCTACACCTTC.

The sample holds many counts of this clonotype. The V call is TRBV20-1, the J call TRBJ2-7, with 13 bases matching TRBD2. Germline V gene data show CDR1 as DFQATT and CDR2 as SNEGSKA (reference sequence). J gave up 4 bases and V 5 bases, and 17 bases lay outside the gene matches. The CDR3 consists of 18 residues. The CDR3 spells CSARGGVGLAGTFYEQYF. CDR3 sequence (DNA): TGCAGTGCTCGGGGGGGCGTGGGACTAGCGGGAACGTTTTACGAGCAGTACTTC.

This clonotype was seen at least ten times. This sequence may be a read error, since a much larger clone differs from it by one base. The chain links TRBV7-9 to TRBJ1-1; a weak D match, TRBD1 (5 bases). The germline gives CDR1 SEHNR, CDR2 FQNEAQ (reference sequence). V dropped 6 bases and J dropped 1 base, with 12 bases sitting between them. This CDR3 comprises 14 residues. CDR3 sequence (DNA): TGTGCCAGCAGTTTACAGGAGACGAACACTGAAGCTTTCTTT. This codes for CASSLQETNTEAFF.

This clonotype was seen many times. The V and J genes are TRBV12-3 or TRBV12-4 and TRBJ1-5; perhaps TRBD1 as D (5 bases). V gave up 3 bases and J gave up 1 base, with 16 bases separating them. This CDR3 has 17 residues. The CDR3 here is CASSFIIGDRSNQPQHF. CDR3 nucleotides: TGTGCCAGCAGTTTCATTATAGGGGACCGCAGCAATCAGCCCCAGCATTTT.

Ten or more counts support this clonotype. The chain is built from TRBV14 and TRBJ1-5; D is ambiguous. CDR1 SGHDN and CDR2 FVKESK come from the germline V gene. The V end lost 0 bases, the J end lost 2 bases, and 8 bases lay between the germline ends. The CDR3 is 15 amino acids. The CDR3: CASSQDKVRNQPQHF. Written as DNA, the CDR3 is TGTGCCAGCAGCCAAGATAAGGTGCGCAATCAGCCCCAGCATTTT.

This clonotype was counted a few times. The V and J genes are TRBV5-1 and TRBJ1-2; D may be TRBD1 (5 bases). The germline V gene encodes CDR1 SGHRS and CDR2 YFSETQ. The CDR3 length is 14 residues. V was pared by 4 bases and J by 2 bases, with 12 bases between. CDR3 loop: CASSLRDSNYGYTF. As DNA, the CDR3 is TGCGCCAGCAGCCTCCGAGACAGCAACTATGGCTACACCTTC. The variable domain in full, with the rest retrieved from reference TRBV5-1 and TRBJ1-2, is KAGVTQTPRYLIKTRGQQVTLSCSPISGHRSVSWYQQTPGQGLQFLFEYFSETQRNKGNFPGRFSGRQFSNSRSEMNVSTLELGDSALYLCASSLRDSNYGYTFGSGTRLTVV.

This clonotype was seen repeatedly, ten times or more. V gene TRBV5-6 combines with J gene TRBJ2-5; tentatively, D is TRBD1 or TRBD2 (5 bases each). The CDR3 extends over 15 amino acids. V was trimmed by 4 bases and J by 2 bases, leaving 15 bases between them. The germline V gene encodes CDR1 SGHDT and CDR2 YYEEEE. The CDR3: CASSRPGTLQETQYF. The DNA of the CDR3 is TGTGCCAGCAGCCGACCCGGGACCCTACAAGAGACCCAGTACTTC.

This clonotype was counted a few times. The chain employs TRBV7-3 and TRBJ1-1; the match to TRBD1 covers 7 bases. Looked up from germline, CDR1 is SGHTA and CDR2 is FQGTGA. The CDR3 runs 15 residues. V lost 2 bases to trimming and J lost 1 base; unmatched junction nucleotides: 4. CDR3 DNA: TGTGCCAGCAGCTTAGAGGGACAGCCGAACACTGAAGCTTTCTTT. Translation: CASSLEGQPNTEAFF.

A few counts support this clonotype. V usage is TRBV19 and J usage is TRBJ2-5; D is ambiguous. The CDR3 spans 15 residues. CDR1 LNHDA and CDR2 SQIVND come from the germline V gene (reference sequence). The V gene lost 5 bases and the J gene lost 0 bases, with 13 bases spanning the gap. DNA of the CDR3: TGTGCCAGTAGTTCTCGATGGAGTTACCAAGAGACCCAGTACTTC. It specifies CASSSRWSYQETQYF.

This clonotype showed up many times. This chain links TRBV20-1 with TRBJ2-7; unclear D gene. This CDR3 contains 14 residues. Germline assignment: CDR1 DFQATT and CDR2 SNEGSKA (reference sequence). V was shortened by 1 base and J by 5 bases, with 15 bases between the two germline ends. DNA of the CDR3: TGCAGTGCTAGAGTAAAGGGCCAGACCGACGAGCAGTACTTC. Its translation: CSARVKGQTDEQYF.

V usage is TRBV24-1 and J usage is TRBJ2-5; maybe TRBD1 (6 bases). CDR3 size: 16 residues. Germline assignment: CDR1 KGHDR and CDR2 SFDVKD. Trimming took 3 bases from V and 4 from J, leaving 17 bases between them. In DNA, the CDR3 is TGTGCCACCAGTGATCGAAGGGGGTCCCCGGGAGAGACCCAGTACTTC. Amino acid sequence: CATSDRRGSPGETQYF.

This clonotype was seen at least ten times. The chain links TRBV2 to TRBJ2-7; the D gene is possibly TRBD1 (6 bases). This CDR3 is 15 amino acids long. V shed 0 bases and J shed 0 bases, with 9 bases lying between them. Germline lookup yields CDR1 SNHLY and CDR2 FYNNEI. Here the CDR3 reads CASSEAPGHSYEQYF. CDR3 DNA sequence: TGTGCCAGCAGTGAAGCTCCGGGACACTCCTACGAGCAGTACTTC. The full variable domain, in which reference TRBV2 and TRBJ2-7 provide the parts outside the CDR3, is EPEVTQTPSHQVTQMGQEVILRCVPISNHLYFYWYRQILGQKVEFLVSFYNNEISEKSEIFDDQFSVERPDGSNFTLKIRSTKLEDSAMYFCASSEAPGHSYEQYFGPGTRLTVT.

This clonotype came up many times. The J gene is TRBJ2-7, the V gene TRBV28, with TRBD2 matching over 8 bases. The germline V gene has CDR1 MDHEN and CDR2 SYDVKM. The trim removed 0 bases at V and 6 bases at J, leaving 4 bases unmatched. The CDR3 consists of 14 residues. CDR3 sequence reads: CASSLWPSGPEQYF. DNA of the CDR3: TGTGCCAGCAGTTTATGGCCTAGCGGGCCCGAGCAGTACTTC.

This sequence joins TRBV10-2 and TRBJ2-7, with 9 positions matching TRBD2. J was trimmed by 2 bases and V by 0 bases; bases with no gene match: 2. The germline gives CDR1 WSHSY, CDR2 SAAADI. The CDR3 runs 15 residues. The CDR3 reads CASSESGGRAYEQYF. In DNA, the CDR3 is TGCGCCAGCAGTGAGTCGGGCGGGAGGGCCTACGAGCAGTACTTC.

The sample holds many counts of this clonotype. The chain uses TRBV20-1 and TRBJ2-7; D may correspond to TRBD1 or TRBD2 (5 bases each). This CDR3 is built from 11 residues. V lost 2 bases and J 7 bases, leaving 9 bases between the germline ends. CDR1 and CDR2 from the germline V gene are DFQATT and SNEGSKA (reference sequence). In DNA, the CDR3 is TGCAGTGCTAGAAGTTGGGGGGAGCAGTACTTC. This encodes CSARSWGEQYF.

The chain uses TRBV24-1 and TRBJ1-1; D is unclear. V was cut by 11 bases and J by 1 base, with 16 bases left in between. This CDR3 contains 14 residues. Looked up from germline, CDR1 is KGHDR and CDR2 is SFDVKD. As DNA, the CDR3 is TGTGCCAGCAGCTTTAACTCCCAGAACACTGAAGCTTTCTTT. Its translation: CASSFNSQNTEAFF.

Note on this clonotype: One end of the junction does not line up with germline, which may come from a read error. This chain joins TRBV6-1 and TRBJ1-2; a weak D match, TRBD1 (5 bases). The length of the CDR3 is 11 residues. The germline V gene has CDR1 MNHNS and CDR2 SASEGT. The DNA of the CDR3 is TGTGCCAGCAGTGCAACCGGGGCCCCCTCCTTC. Residues: CASSATGAPSF.

CDR3 amino acids: CSPGLAATFYEQYF. CDR3 DNA: TGCAGCCCCGGACTAGCGGCAACCTTCTACGAGCAGTACTTC. The chain combines TRBV29-1 with TRBJ2-7; 10 positions match TRBD2. CDR1 and CDR2 from the germline V gene are SQVTM and ANQGSEA. Trimming cost V 8 bases and J 3 bases; bases outside gene matches: 10. This CDR3 region has 14 residues.

Details on this clonotype: One junction end disagrees with the germline gene, perhaps due to a read error. The gene calls are TRBV11-2 and TRBJ1-1, with a possible D match to TRBD1 (5 bases). Looked up from germline, CDR1 is SGHAT and CDR2 is FQNNGV. CDR3 size: 14 residues. The CDR3 nucleotides are TGTGCCAGCAGCTTAGCGGGCCAGGGCCCTGAAGCTTCCTTT. Its protein is CASSLAGQGPEASF.

This clonotype was found once. The chain is built from TRBV6-4 and TRBJ1-3; no clear D gene. The germline V gene encodes CDR1 MRHNA and CDR2 SNTAGT. Trimming cost V 2 bases and J 4 bases, with 6 bases left between them. The CDR3 has 13 residues. In DNA, the CDR3 is TGTGCCAGCAGTGACGGACCCGGAAACACCATATATTTT. It specifies CASSDGPGNTIYF.

This chain links TRBV12-3 or TRBV12-4 with TRBJ2-5, with TRBD2 matching over 10 bases. This CDR3 comprises 16 residues. With V trimmed by 4 bases and J by 3 bases, 8 bases remained unmatched. The CDR3 loop is CASSSLAGGGKETQYF. CDR3 coding DNA: TGTGCCAGCAGTTCCTTAGCGGGGGGCGGGAAAGAGACCCAGTACTTC.

This clonotype turned up a few times. J is TRBJ2-2 and V is TRBV18; D unresolved. The length of the CDR3 is 16 residues. CDR1 is KGHSH and CDR2 is LQKENI in the germline V gene. The ends were cut back, 0 bases at V and 2 bases at J, with 10 bases in the middle. The CDR3 spells CASSPPQRINTGELFF. The CDR3 bases are TGTGCCAGCTCACCACCGCAACGGATAAACACCGGGGAGCTGTTTTTT.

This clonotype was observed many times. The V gene is TRBV28, the J gene TRBJ2-2, with D tentatively TRBD1 or TRBD2 (5 bases each). From germline, CDR1 is MDHEN and CDR2 SYDVKM. Trimming cost V 5 bases and J 4 bases, with 20 bases left between them. The CDR3 spans 17 residues. CDR3 nucleotide sequence: TGTGCCAGCAGTCCACCGGGGTGGCAAAGGGGCACCGGGGAGCTGTTTTTT. It encodes CASSPPGWQRGTGELFF.

The rearrangement uses TRBV12-3 or TRBV12-4 and TRBJ2-5; 14 bases fit TRBD2. CDR3 length equals 17 residues. The junction had 6 bases not matched to a gene; V was cut back by 1 base and J by 5 bases. CDR3 DNA: TGTGCCAGCAGTTTAGGAGGGACTAGCGGGGGTCGGGAGACCCAGTACTTC. Its translation is CASSLGGTSGGRETQYF.

This clonotype appeared many times. V usage is TRBV27 and J usage is TRBJ2-7; D might be TRBD2 (7 bases). Germline lookup yields CDR1 MNHEY and CDR2 SMNVEV (reference sequence). Trimming removed 2 bases from V and 3 bases from J, with 23 bases in between. The CDR3 has 18 residues. CDR3 sequence: CASSLGASRGLGGYEQYF. The CDR3 nucleotides read TGTGCCAGCAGTTTAGGGGCGAGCCGAGGACTAGGGGGCTACGAGCAGTACTTC.